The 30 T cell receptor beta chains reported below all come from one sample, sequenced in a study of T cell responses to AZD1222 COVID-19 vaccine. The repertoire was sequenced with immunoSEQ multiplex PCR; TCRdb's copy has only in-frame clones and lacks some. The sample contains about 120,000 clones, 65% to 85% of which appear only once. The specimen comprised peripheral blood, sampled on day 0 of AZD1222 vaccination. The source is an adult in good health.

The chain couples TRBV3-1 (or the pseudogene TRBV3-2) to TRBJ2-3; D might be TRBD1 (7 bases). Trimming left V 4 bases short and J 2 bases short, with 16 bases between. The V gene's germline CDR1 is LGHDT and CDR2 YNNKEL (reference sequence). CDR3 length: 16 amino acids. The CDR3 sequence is CASSRRGTASTDTQYF. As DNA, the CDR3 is TGTGCCAGCAGCCGACGCGGGACAGCCTCCACAGATACGCAGTATTTT.

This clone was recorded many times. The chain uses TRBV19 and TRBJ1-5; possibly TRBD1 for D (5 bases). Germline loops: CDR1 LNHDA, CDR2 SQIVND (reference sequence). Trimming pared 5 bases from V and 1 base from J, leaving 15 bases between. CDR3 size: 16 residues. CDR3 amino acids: CASSSGGVTSNQPQHF. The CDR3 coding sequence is TGTGCCAGTAGTTCTGGGGGTGTTACGAGCAATCAGCCCCAGCATTTT.

The CDR3 protein is CASSYTSGSEAFF. CDR3 nucleotide sequence: TGTGCCAGCAGTTACACCTCGGGTAGTGAAGCTTTCTTT. This chain uses TRBV6-6 with TRBJ1-1; D not resolved. Germline assignment: CDR1 MNHNY and CDR2 SVGAGI (reference sequence). V shed 2 bases and J shed 7 bases, with 11 bases lying between them. The CDR3 is 13 amino acids.

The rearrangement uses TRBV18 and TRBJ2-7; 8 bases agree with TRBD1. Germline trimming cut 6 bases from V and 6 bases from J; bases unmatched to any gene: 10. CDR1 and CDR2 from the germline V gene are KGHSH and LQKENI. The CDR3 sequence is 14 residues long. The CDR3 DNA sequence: TGTGCCAGCTCTTTTGGCAGGGGGCTTCTCGAGCAGTACTTC. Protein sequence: CASSFGRGLLEQYF.

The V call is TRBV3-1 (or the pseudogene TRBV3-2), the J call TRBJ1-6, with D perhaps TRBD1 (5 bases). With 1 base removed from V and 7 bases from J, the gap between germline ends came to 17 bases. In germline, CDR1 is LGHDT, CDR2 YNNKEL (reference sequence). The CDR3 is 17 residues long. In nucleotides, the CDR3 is TGTGCCAGCAGCCAAGGGGCTGGAGGGACCCGCAATTCACCCCTCCACTTT. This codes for CASSQGAGGTRNSPLHF.

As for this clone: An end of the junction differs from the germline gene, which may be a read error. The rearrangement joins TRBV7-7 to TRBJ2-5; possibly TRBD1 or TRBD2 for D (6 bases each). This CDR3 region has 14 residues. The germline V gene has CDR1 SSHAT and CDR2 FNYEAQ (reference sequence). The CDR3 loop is CASSLASWGATQYF. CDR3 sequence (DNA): TGTGCTAGCAGCTTAGCCTCTTGGGGGGCGACCCAGTACTTC.

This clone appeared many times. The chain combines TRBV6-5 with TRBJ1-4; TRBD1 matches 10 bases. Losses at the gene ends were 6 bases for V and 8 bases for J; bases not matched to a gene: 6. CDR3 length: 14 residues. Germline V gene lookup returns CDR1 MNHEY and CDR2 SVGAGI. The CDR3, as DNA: TGTGCCAGCAGAGCGAGGACAGGGGGGGAAAAACTGTTTTTT. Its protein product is CASRARTGGEKLFF.

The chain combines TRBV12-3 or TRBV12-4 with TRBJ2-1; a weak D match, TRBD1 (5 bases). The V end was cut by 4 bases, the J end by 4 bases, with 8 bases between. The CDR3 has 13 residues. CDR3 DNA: TGTGCCAGCAGTTCCGACAGATACAATGAGCAGTTCTTC. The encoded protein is CASSSDRYNEQFF.

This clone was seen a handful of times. The CDR3 nucleotides read TGTGCCAGCAGCCGAACCGGACAGGGGACCTACGAGCAGTACTTC. Encoded protein: CASSRTGQGTYEQYF. The genes are TRBV6-6 and TRBJ2-7; 9 bases align to TRBD1. With 6 bases clipped from V and 2 bases from J, the junction kept 8 bases outside the gene matches. Germline values: CDR1 MNHNY, CDR2 SVGAGI (reference sequence). CDR3 length equals 15 residues.

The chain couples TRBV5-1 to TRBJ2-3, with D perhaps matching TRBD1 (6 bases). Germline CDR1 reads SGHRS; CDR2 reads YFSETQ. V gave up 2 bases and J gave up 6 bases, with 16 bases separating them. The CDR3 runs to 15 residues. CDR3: CASSFQGLNWDTQYF. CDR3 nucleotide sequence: TGCGCCAGCAGCTTTCAGGGGCTGAACTGGGATACGCAGTATTTT.

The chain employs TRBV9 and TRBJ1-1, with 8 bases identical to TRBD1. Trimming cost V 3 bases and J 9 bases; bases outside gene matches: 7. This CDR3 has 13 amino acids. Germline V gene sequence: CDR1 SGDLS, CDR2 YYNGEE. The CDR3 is CASSARGRVKAFF. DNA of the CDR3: TGTGCCAGCAGCGCCAGGGGGCGCGTGAAAGCTTTCTTT.

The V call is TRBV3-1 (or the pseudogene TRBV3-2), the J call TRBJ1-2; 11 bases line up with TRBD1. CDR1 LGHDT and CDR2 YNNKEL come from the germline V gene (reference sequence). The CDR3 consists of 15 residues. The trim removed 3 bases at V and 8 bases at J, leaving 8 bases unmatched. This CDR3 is CASSHPGQGAQGYTF. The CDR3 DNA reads TGTGCCAGCAGCCACCCCGGACAGGGGGCACAAGGCTACACCTTC.

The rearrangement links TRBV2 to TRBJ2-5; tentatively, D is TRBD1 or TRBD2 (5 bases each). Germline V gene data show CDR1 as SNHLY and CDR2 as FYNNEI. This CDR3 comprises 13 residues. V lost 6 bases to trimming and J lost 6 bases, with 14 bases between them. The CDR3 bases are TGTGCCAGCAGAGGGACGGTGGGCAAGACCCAGTACTTC. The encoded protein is CASRGTVGKTQYF. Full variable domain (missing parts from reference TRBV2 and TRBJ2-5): EPEVTQTPSHQVTQMGQEVILRCVPISNHLYFYWYRQILGQKVEFLVSFYNNEISEKSEIFDDQFSVERPDGSNFTLKIRSTKLEDSAMYFCASRGTVGKTQYFGPGTRLLVL.

The CDR3 reads CASTPRGSGNTIYF. The CDR3 nucleotides are TGTGCCAGCACCCCAAGAGGTTCTGGAAACACCATATATTTT. The chain joins TRBV4-2 to TRBJ1-3, with D hard to call. Trimming left V 7 bases short and J 1 base short, with 11 bases between. The CDR3 has 14 residues. Per germline, CDR1 LGHNA and CDR2 YNFKEQ.

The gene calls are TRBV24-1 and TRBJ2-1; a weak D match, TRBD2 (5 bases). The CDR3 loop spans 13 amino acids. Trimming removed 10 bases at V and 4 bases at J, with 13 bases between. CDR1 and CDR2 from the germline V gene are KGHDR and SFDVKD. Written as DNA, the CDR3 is TGTGCCACGGGGAGTCTGCGGTACAATGAGCAGTTCTTC. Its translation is CATGSLRYNEQFF.

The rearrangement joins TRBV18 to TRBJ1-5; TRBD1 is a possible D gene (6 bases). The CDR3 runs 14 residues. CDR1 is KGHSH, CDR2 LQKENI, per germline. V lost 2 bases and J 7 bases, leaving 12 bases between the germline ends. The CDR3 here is CASSPDRIGQPQHF. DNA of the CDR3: TGTGCCAGCTCACCAGACAGGATAGGGCAGCCCCAGCATTTT.

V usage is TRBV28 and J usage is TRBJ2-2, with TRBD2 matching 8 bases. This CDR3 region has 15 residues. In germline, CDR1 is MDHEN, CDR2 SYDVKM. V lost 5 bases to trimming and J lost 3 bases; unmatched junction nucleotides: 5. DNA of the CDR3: TGTGCCAGCAGTGTAGCGGGGCCGCACACCGGGGAGCTGTTTTTT. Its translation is CASSVAGPHTGELFF.

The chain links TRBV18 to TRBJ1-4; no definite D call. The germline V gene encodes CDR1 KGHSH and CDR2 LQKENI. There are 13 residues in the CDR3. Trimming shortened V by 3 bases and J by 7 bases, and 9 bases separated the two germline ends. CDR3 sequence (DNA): TGTGCCAGCTCACCTCTTGAGGTTGAAAAACTGTTTTTT. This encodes CASSPLEVEKLFF.

As DNA, the CDR3 is TGTGCCAGCAGCCAGACAACCGGGACAGGTGGAAACACCATATATTTT. As protein: CASSQTTGTGGNTIYF. The chain carries TRBV4-2 and TRBJ1-3; 8 nucleotides agree with TRBD1. V was clipped by 3 bases and J by 3 bases; unmatched bases: 7. There are 16 residues in the CDR3. Germline CDR1 and CDR2: LGHNA and YNFKEQ.

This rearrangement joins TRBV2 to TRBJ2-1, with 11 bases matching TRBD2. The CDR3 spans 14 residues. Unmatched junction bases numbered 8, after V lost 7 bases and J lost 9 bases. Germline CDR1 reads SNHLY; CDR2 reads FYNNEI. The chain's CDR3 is CASNRLAGSGEQFF. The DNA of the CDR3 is TGTGCCAGCAACCGACTAGCGGGAAGCGGTGAGCAGTTCTTC.

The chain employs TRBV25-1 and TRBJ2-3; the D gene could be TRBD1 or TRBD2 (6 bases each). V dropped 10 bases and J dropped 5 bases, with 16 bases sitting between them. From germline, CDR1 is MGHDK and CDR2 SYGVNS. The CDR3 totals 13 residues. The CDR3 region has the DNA TGTGCCACGCGATGGGGGGCAGGAGATACGCAGTATTTT. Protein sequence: CATRWGAGDTQYF.

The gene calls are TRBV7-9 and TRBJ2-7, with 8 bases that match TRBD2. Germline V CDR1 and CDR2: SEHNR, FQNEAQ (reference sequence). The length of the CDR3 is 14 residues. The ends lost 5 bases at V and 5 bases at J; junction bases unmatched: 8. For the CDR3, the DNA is TGTGCCAGCAGCCGCTATGCGGGAGGTAACGAGCAGTACTTC. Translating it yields CASSRYAGGNEQYF.

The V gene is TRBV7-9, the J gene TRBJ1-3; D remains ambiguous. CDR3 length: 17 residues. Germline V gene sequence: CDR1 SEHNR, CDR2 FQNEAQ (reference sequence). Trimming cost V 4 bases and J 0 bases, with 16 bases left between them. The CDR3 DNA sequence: TGTGCCAGCAGCTCGCTGGGCGGGCCAAACTCTGGAAACACCATATATTTT. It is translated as CASSSLGGPNSGNTIYF.

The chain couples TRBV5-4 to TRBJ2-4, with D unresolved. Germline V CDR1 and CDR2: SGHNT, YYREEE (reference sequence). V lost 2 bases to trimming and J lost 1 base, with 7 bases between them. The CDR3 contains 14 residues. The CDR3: CASSFQGAKNIQYF. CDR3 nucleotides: TGTGCCAGCAGCTTTCAAGGGGCCAAAAACATTCAGTACTTC. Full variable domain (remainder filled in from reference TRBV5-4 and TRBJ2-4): ETGVTQSPTHLIKTRGQQVTLRCSSQSGHNTVSWYQQALGQGPQFIFQYYREEENGRGNFPPRFSGLQFPNYSSELNVNALELDDSALYLCASSFQGAKNIQYFGAGTRLSVL.

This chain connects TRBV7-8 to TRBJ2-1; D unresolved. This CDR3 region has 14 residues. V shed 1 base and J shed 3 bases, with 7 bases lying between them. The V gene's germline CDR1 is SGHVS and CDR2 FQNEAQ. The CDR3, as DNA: TGTGCCAGCAGCTTAGTCGCTTTCTACAATGAGCAGTTCTTC. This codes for CASSLVAFYNEQFF.

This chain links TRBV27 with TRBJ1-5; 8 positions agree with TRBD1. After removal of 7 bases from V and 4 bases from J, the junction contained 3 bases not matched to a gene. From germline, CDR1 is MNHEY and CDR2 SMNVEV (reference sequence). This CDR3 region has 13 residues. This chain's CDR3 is CASKDRGNQPQHF. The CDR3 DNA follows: TGTGCCAGCAAAGACAGGGGAAATCAGCCCCAGCATTTT.

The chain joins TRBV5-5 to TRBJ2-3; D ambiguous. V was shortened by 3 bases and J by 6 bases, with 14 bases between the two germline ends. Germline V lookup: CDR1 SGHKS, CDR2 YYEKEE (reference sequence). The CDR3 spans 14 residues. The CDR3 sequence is CASSWDLASDTQYF. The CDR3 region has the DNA TGTGCCAGCAGCTGGGATTTGGCCTCCGATACGCAGTATTTT.

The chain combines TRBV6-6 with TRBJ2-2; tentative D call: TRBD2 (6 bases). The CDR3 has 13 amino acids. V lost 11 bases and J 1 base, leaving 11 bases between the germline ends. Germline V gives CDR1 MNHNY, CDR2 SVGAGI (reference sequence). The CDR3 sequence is CAGGEVNTGELFF. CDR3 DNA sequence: TGTGCCGGAGGGGAAGTGAACACCGGGGAGCTGTTTTTT.

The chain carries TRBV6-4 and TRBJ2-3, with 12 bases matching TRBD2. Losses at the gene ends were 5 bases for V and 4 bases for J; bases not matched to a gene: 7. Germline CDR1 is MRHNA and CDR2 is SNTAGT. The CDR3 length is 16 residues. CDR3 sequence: CASSNTRLAGADTQYF. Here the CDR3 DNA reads TGTGCCAGCAGTAATACTCGACTAGCGGGGGCAGATACGCAGTATTTT.

DNA for the CDR3: TGTGCCAGCAGGCCATGGGAGGGTAGGACTGAAGCTTTCTTT. Its translation: CASRPWEGRTEAFF. V is TRBV7-9 and J is TRBJ1-1; D not certain. In germline, CDR1 is SEHNR, CDR2 FQNEAQ (reference sequence). V was shortened by 6 bases and J by 5 bases, with 16 bases between the two germline ends. This CDR3 spans 14 amino acids.